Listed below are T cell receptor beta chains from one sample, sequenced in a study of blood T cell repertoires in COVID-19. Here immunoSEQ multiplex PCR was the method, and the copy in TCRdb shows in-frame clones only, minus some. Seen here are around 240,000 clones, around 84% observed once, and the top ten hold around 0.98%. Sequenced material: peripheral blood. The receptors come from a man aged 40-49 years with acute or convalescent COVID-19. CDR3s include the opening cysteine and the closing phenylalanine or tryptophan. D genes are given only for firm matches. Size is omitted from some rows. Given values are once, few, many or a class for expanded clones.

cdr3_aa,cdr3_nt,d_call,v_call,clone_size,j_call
CASSLQGGSTDTQYF,TGCGCCAGCAGCCTTCAGGGCGGCAGCACAGATACGCAGTATTTT,-,TRBV4-3,-,TRBJ2-3
CASGLEGTEAFF,TGTGCTAGTGGCCTTGAGGGCACTGAAGCTTTCTTT,-,TRBV12-5,-,TRBJ1-1
CASSLQPGNEKLFF,TGTGCCAGCAGCTTGCAACCGGGGAATGAAAAACTGTTTTTT,-,TRBV5-8,-,TRBJ1-4
CASSLTEGHTEAFF,TGCGCCAGCAGCTTGACGGAGGGGCACACTGAAGCTTTCTTT,-,TRBV5-1,-,TRBJ1-1
CASSYSRDSKRYEQYF,TGTGCCAGCAGTTACTCGCGGGACAGCAAGCGCTACGAGCAGTACTTC,-,TRBV6-2/TRBV6-3,-,TRBJ2-7
CASSSGQGQGPIAKNIQYF,TGCGCCAGCAGCTCGGGACAGGGCCAGGGCCCTATAGCCAAAAACATTCAGTACTTC,TRBD1,TRBV5-1,-,TRBJ2-4
CASSFRGLDTGELFF,TGTGCCAGCAGTTTCAGGGGGCTGGACACCGGGGAGCTGTTTTTT,TRBD1,TRBV27,-,TRBJ2-2
CASSLQGGNSPLHF,TGCGCCAGCAGCTTGCAGGGAGGCAATTCACCCCTCCACTTT,-,TRBV5-1,-,TRBJ1-6
CASSGTVYGYTF,TGTGCCAGCAGTGGGACAGTTTATGGCTACACCTTC,-,TRBV25-1,-,TRBJ1-2
CASSQIPGTGYF,TGTGCCAGCAGCCAAATTCCCGGGACAGGGTACTTC,TRBD1,TRBV7-9,-,TRBJ2-7
CASRRNYGYTF,TGTGCCAGCCGGCGGAACTATGGCTACACCTTC,-,TRBV12-3/TRBV12-4,-,TRBJ1-2
CASSASLTSGRAGHGYTF,TGTGCCAGCTCAGCCAGCCTAACCTCGGGCAGGGCCGGGCATGGCTACACCTTC,-,TRBV18,many,TRBJ1-2
CASSQDGDRGDEQYF,TGCGCCAGCAGCCAAGATGGCGACAGGGGGGACGAGCAGTACTTC,TRBD1,TRBV4-3,-,TRBJ2-7
CASSDTNRDSLNEKLFF,TGTGCCAGCAGCGATACCAATCGGGACAGCCTTAATGAAAAACTGTTTTTT,TRBD1,TRBV7-9,-,TRBJ1-4